This T cell receptor beta chain is from a study of OX40 agonist ivuxolimab in advanced cancers. Study as a whole: As their treatment, patients were administered ivuxolimab, an agonistic anti-OX40 (CD134) antibody. There were three patients with partial responses, one having hepatocellular carcinoma and two cutaneous melanoma.

The ends were cut back, 4 bases at V and 6 bases at J, with 14 bases in the middle. Germline V gene data show CDR1 as SGHDT and CDR2 as YYEEEE. The CDR3 spans 14 residues. A history of autoimmune disease or systemic immunosuppression excluded patients. Using immunoSEQ multiplex PCR, the repertoire was profiled, and TCRdb retains in-frame clones only, with some absent. Of just under 60,000 clones listed, approximately 90% were seen once; the top ten hold 3% to 4%. Points on this clone: Its cognate antigen is unknown.

Broader study findings: Clones of CD4+ and CD8+ blood T cells grew by week 6 at doses of 0.1 to 3.0 mg/kg.

The TCR originated in an adult with an advanced solid tumor such as melanoma, head and neck, liver or kidney cancer. J is TRBJ2-1 and V is TRBV5-6; a possible D gene is TRBD2 (6 bases). Sequencing used CD4+ or CD8+ T cells sorted from blood, obtained in a trial of the OX40 agonist ivuxolimab. The CDR3 region is CASSQGLGTNEQFF. CDR3 in DNA: TGTGCCAGCAGCCAGGGACTCGGAACCAATGAGCAGTTCTTC.